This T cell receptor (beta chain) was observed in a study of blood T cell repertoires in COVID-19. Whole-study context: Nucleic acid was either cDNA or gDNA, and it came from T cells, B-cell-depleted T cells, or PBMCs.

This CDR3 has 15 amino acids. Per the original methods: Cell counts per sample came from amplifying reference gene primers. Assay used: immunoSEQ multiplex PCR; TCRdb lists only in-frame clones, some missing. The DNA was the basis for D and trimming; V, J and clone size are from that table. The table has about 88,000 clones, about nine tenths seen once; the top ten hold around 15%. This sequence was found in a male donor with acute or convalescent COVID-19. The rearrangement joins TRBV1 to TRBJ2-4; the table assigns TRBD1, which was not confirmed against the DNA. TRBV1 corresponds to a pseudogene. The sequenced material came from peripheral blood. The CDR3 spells CTSSQSGTAENIQYF. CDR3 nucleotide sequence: TGCACCAGCAGCCAATCCGGGACAGCGGAAAACATTCAGTACTTC.